This paragraph covers one T cell receptor beta chain sequence. What it recognizes is unknown. The entry originates in a study of a mutant IDH1 vaccine in newly diagnosed glioma. Overall study: Vaccinations were initiated 4-6 weeks following radiotherapy alone, or were given together with temozolomide cycles.

Per germline, CDR1 SGHVS and CDR2 FNYEAQ. The CDR3 is made up of 14 amino acids. The junction had 6 bases not matched to a gene; V was cut back by 5 bases and J by 3 bases. This sample's time point: week 35, safety follow-up. Every vaccine dose comprised 300 ug of mutant IDH1 20-mer peptide plus topical imiquimod. The method was immunoSEQ multiplex PCR; TCRdb's version includes in-frame clones alone and lacks a portion of them. The sample carries tens of thousands of clones, about 85% recorded once. The TCR was taken from a woman between 18 and 30 years old with glioma. The chain recombines TRBV7-6 with TRBJ2-7, with 8 positions matching TRBD1. Sequenced material: PBMCs, taken from a glioma patient whose treatment included an IDH1 peptide vaccine. The CDR3 here is CASSRSGTGYEQYF. The CDR3 DNA follows: TGTGCCAGCAGCCGATCAGGGACAGGCTACGAGCAGTACTTC.